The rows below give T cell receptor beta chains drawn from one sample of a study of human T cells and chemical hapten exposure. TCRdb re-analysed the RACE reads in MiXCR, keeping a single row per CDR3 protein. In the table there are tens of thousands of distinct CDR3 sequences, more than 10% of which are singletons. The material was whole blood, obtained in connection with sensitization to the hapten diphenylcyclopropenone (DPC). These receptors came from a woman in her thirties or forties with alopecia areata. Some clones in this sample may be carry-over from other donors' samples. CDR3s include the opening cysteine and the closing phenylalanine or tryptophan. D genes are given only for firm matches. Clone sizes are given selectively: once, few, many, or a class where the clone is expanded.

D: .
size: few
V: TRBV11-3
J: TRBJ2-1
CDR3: CASSFSGGVEQFF
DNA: TGTGCCAGCAGCTTTTCAGGAGGCGTTGAGCAGTTCTTC

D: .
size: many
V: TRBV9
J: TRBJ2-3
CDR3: CASSATGGPTDTQYF
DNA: TGTGCCAGCAGCGCTACCGGGGGGCCCACAGATACGCAGTATTTT

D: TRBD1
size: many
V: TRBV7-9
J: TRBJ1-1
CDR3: CASSSVRDRGGTEAFF
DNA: TGTGCCAGCAGCTCCGTTCGAGACAGGGGTGGTACTGAAGCTTTCTTT

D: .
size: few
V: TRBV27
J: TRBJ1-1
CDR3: CASSFANGRGAFF
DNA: TGTGCCAGCAGTTTCGCGAATGGTCGAGGAGCTTTCTTT

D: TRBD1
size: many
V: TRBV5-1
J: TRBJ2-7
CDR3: CASSLEGQIYEQYF
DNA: TGCGCCAGCAGCTTGGAGGGACAGATATACGAGCAGTACTTC

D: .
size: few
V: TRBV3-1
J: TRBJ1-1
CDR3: CASSRGGEGTEAFF
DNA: TGTGCCAGCAGCCGGGGAGGGGAAGGAACTGAAGCTTTCTTT

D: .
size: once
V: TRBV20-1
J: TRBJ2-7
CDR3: CSATPGTPYEQYF
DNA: TGCAGTGCTACCCCCGGGACTCCCTACGAGCAGTACTTC

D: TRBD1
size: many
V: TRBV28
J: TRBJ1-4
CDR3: CASSIQGAGEKLFF
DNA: TGTGCCAGCAGTATCCAGGGGGCTGGTGAAAAACTGTTTTTT

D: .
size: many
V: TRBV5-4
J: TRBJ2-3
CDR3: CASSLGRFTDTQYF
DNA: TGTGCCAGCAGCTTGGGGCGGTTCACAGATACGCAGTATTTT

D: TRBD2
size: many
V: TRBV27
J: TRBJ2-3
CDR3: CASSSLPGLEKEDTQYF
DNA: TGTGCCAGCAGTTCGTTACCGGGACTAGAAAAGGAAGATACGCAGTATTTT

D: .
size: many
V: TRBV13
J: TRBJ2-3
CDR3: CASSFLLSTDTQYF
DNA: TGTGCCAGCAGCTTCCTCCTTAGTACAGATACGCAGTATTTT

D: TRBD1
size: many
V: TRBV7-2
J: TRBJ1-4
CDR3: CASSLGGGAGFGLFF
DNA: TGTGCCAGCAGCTTAGGAGGGGGCGCCGGGTTTGGACTGTTTTTT

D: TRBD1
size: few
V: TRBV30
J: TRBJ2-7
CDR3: CAWNTGGGHEQYF
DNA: TGTGCCTGGAACACAGGGGGCGGACACGAGCAGTACTTC

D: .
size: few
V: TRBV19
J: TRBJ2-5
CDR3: CASSIRGETQYF
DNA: TGTGCCAGTAGTATTAGGGGAGAGACCCAGTACTTC

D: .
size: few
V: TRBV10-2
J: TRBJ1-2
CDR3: CASSEDSNYGYTF
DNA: TGCGCCAGCAGTGAGGACAGTAACTATGGCTACACCTTC

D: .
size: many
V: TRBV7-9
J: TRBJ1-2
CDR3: CASSLVTVDGYTF
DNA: TGTGCCAGCAGCTTAGTAACTGTCGATGGCTACACCTTC

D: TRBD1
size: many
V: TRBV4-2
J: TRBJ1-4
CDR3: CASSQEGQGAEKLFF
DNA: TGTGCCAGCAGCCAAGAGGGACAGGGGGCCGAAAAACTGTTTTTT

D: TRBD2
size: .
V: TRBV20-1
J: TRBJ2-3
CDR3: CSARTRADTQYF
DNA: TGCAGTGCGCGGACTAGAGCAGATACGCAGTATTTT

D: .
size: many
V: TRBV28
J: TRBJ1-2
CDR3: CASSRANYGYTF
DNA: TGTGCCAGCAGTCGGGCTAACTATGGCTACACCTTC

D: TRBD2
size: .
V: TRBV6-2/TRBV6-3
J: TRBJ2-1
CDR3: CASSRAGGSFDEQFF
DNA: TGTGCCAGCAGCCGAGCGGGGGGGTCATTCGATGAGCAGTTCTTC

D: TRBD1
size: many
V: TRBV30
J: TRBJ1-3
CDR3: CAWSPSAGQSLGGENTIYF
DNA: TGTGCCTGGTCCCCCTCAGCGGGACAGTCGCTGGGCGGGGAAAACACCATATATTTT

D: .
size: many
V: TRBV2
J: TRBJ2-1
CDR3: CASSEALLAEQFF
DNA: TGTGCCAGCAGTGAAGCGCTTCTAGCGGAGCAGTTCTTC

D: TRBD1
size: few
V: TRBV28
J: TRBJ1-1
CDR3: CASRTRTGGAENTEAFF
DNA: TGTGCCAGCAGAACGAGGACAGGGGGCGCGGAAAACACTGAAGCTTTCTTT

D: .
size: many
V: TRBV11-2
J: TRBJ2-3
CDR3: CASTLGQSTDTQYF
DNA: TGTGCCAGCACCTTAGGACAAAGCACAGATACGCAGTATTTT

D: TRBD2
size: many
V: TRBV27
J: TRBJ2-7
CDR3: CASSLRLAGTAYYEQYF
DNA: TGTGCCAGCAGTTTGAGGCTAGCGGGAACCGCTTACTACGAGCAGTACTTC

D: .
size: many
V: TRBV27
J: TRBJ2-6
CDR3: CASAPWGSGANVLTF
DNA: TGTGCCAGCGCCCCGTGGGGCTCTGGGGCCAACGTCCTGACTTTC

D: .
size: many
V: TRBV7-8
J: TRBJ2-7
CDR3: CASSSRGLAYEQYF
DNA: TGTGCCAGCAGCTCGCGGGGATTGGCCTACGAGCAGTACTTC

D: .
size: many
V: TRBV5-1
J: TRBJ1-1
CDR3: CASSWQGQGNTEAFF
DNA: TGCGCCAGCAGCTGGCAAGGGCAGGGGAACACTGAAGCTTTCTTT

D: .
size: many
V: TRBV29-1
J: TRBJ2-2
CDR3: CSVGTVTGELFF
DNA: TGCAGCGTTGGGACAGTCACCGGGGAGCTGTTTTTT

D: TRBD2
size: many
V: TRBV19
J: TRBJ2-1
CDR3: CASSRERDSYNEQFF
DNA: TGTGCCAGTAGTAGGGAGCGGGACTCCTACAATGAGCAGTTCTTC

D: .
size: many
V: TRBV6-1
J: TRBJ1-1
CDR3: CASLRRRSLLNTEAFF
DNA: TGTGCCAGCTTACGGCGGCGGAGTCTATTGAACACTGAAGCTTTCTTT

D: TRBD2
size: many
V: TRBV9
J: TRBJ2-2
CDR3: CASSVTSGRTGELFF
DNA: TGTGCCAGCAGCGTGACTAGCGGACGAACCGGGGAGCTGTTTTTT

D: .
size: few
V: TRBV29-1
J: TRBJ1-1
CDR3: CSVEGESTEAFF
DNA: TGCAGCGTTGAAGGGGAGTCCACTGAAGCTTTCTTT

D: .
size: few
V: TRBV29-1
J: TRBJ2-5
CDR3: CSVRTVYQETQYF
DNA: TGCAGCGTTCGGACGGTGTACCAAGAGACCCAGTACTTC

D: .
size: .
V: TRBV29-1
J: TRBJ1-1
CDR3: CSVVRGAEAFF
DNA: TGCAGCGTTGTTAGGGGGGCTGAAGCTTTCTTT

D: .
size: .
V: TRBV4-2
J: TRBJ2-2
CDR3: CASSPYPGGLGTGELFF
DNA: TGTGCCAGCAGCCCTTACCCAGGGGGACTAGGGACCGGGGAGCTGTTTTTT

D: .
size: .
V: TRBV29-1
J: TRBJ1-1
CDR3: CSDAGPNTEAFF
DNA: TGCAGCGACGCCGGGCCCAACACTGAAGCTTTCTTT

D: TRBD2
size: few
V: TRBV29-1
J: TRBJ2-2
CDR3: CSVEEASGGTTGELFF
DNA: TGCAGCGTTGAAGAGGCTAGCGGGGGGACCACCGGGGAGCTGTTTTTT

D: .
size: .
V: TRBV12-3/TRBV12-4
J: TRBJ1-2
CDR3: CASRSWRGIDYGYTF
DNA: TGTGCCAGCAGGTCGTGGCGGGGGATCGACTATGGCTACACCTTC

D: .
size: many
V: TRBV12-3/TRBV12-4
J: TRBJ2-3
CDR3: CASSPRTSSTDTQYF
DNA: TGTGCCAGCAGCCCCCGGACCTCTAGCACAGATACGCAGTATTTT

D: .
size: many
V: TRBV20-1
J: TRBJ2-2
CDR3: CSVSTGYGELFF
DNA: TGCAGTGTTTCCACAGGGTACGGGGAGCTGTTTTTT

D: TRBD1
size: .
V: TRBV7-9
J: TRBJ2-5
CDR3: CAIARGLEETQYF
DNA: TGTGCCATCGCCAGGGGGCTTGAAGAGACCCAGTACTTC

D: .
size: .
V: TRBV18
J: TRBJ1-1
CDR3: CASSRQGETEAFF
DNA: TGTGCCAGCTCCCGGCAGGGAGAAACTGAAGCTTTCTTT

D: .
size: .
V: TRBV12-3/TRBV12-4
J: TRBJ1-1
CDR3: CASSFDVNTEAFF
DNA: TGTGCCAGCAGTTTCGACGTGAACACTGAAGCCTTCTTT

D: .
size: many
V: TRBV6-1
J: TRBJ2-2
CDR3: CASSERVRSTGELFF
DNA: TGTGCCAGCAGTGAAAGGGTCAGGAGCACCGGGGAGCTGTTTTTT

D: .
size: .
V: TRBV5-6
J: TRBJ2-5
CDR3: CASSRRGRGAETQYF
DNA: TGTGCCAGCAGCCGCAGGGGCAGGGGAGCGGAGACCCAGTACTTC